This TCR beta chain was obtained from a study of cytomegalovirus exposure and HLA in healthy donors. Findings and limits, study-wide: Reportedly, diagnosis of cytomegalovirus status by the classifier showed high specificity and sensitivity.

The V end was cut by 5 bases, the J end by 2 bases, with 10 bases between. CDR1 is SEHNR, CDR2 FQNEAQ, per germline (reference sequence). The CDR3 spans 14 residues. PCR involved 60 Vbeta and 13 Jbeta primers. Profiling relied on immunoSEQ multiplex PCR, and the TCRdb table lists in-frame clones only, not all of them. The profile shows approximately 160,000 clones, around three quarters of them singletons. Of note for this clone: Its specificity is not known.

The receptor's source is a middle-aged woman in good health and CMV-seronegative. The V call is TRBV7-9, the J call TRBJ1-3, with TRBD1 as a possible D gene (6 bases). Sequencing was carried out using PBMCs. The CDR3 DNA sequence: TGTGCCAGCAGCCAACAGGGTACTGGAAACACCATATATTTT. Encoded protein: CASSQQGTGNTIYF.